The 21 T cell receptor beta chains reported below all come from one sample, sequenced in a study of siplizumab effects on memory and regulatory T cells. TCRdb's table, derived via immunoSEQ multiplex PCR, lists solely in-frame clones and lacks some. The sample contains over 100,000 clones, more than 85% of which appear only once. The sequenced sample was Tregs sorted from blood. All receptors come from a human donor in good health.

The chain recombines TRBV7-9 with TRBJ1-5; D gene uncertain. Between the trimmed V and J ends, which lost 1 base and 3 bases, there was a span of 10 bases. The germline CDR1 and CDR2 sequences are SEHNR and FQNEAQ (reference sequence). The CDR3 is made up of 15 amino acids. The CDR3 DNA reads as TGTGCCAGCAGCTTAGGGCCGTCCAACAATCAGCCCCAGCATTTT. It codes for CASSLGPSNNQPQHF.

The rearrangement uses TRBV21-1 and TRBJ2-1; the DNA was not used to check the table's D call, TRBD2. TRBV21-1 is annotated as a pseudogene. This CDR3 has 13 amino acids. As DNA, the CDR3 is TGTGCCAGCAGCAAACTCGAGGTCTACGAGCAGTTCTTC. The encoded protein is CASSKLEVYEQFF.

V and J are TRBV7-2 and TRBJ2-2; D remains ambiguous. The V end lost 5 bases, the J end lost 9 bases, and 19 bases lay between the germline ends. CDR1 is SGHTA and CDR2 is FQGNSA in the germline V gene. This CDR3 is built from 15 residues. The CDR3 region is CASSLRTDVARELFF. In DNA form, the CDR3 reads TGTGCCAGCAGCCTACGGACGGACGTCGCCAGGGAGCTGTTTTTT. Together with reference TRBV7-2 and TRBJ2-2, the CDR3 gives the full variable domain: GAGVSQSPSNKVTEKGKDVELRCDPISGHTALYWYRQSLGQGLEFLIYFQGNSAPDKSGLPSDRFSAERTGGSVSTLTIQRTQQEDSAVYLCASSLRTDVARELFFGEGSRLTVL.

This clone was seen a single time. The chain uses TRBV11-2 and TRBJ2-1; weak D call: TRBD2 (7 bases). V was shortened by 1 base and J by 7 bases, with 20 bases between the two germline ends. The CDR3 has 17 amino acids. Germline V gene lookup returns CDR1 SGHAT and CDR2 FQNNGV. The CDR3 DNA follows: TGTGCCAGCAGCTTAGGAGGGGGGGCAATAGCGGCGAATGAGCAGTTCTTC. It yields the protein CASSLGGGAIAANEQFF.

The J gene is TRBJ1-2, the V gene TRBV5-6; D is uncertain. Trimming pared 5 bases from V and 3 bases from J, leaving 14 bases between. The CDR3 sequence is 14 residues long. The germline V gene encodes CDR1 SGHDT and CDR2 YYEEEE. The CDR3 coding sequence is TGTGCCAGCAGGTCCACATCGAGAGACTATGGCTACACCTTC. It encodes CASRSTSRDYGYTF.

J is TRBJ1-1 and V is TRBV7-9; D gene uncertain. Trimming removed 7 bases from V and 3 bases from J, with 15 bases in between. Per the germline V gene, CDR1 is SEHNR and CDR2 is FQNEAQ (reference sequence). The CDR3 is 14 residues long. The DNA of the CDR3 is TGTGCCAGCATCCTAGTAGGTGGGGACACTGAAGCTTTCTTT. This encodes CASILVGGDTEAFF. Combining the CDR3 with reference TRBV7-9 and TRBJ1-1 gives the whole variable domain DTGVSQNPRHKITKRGQNVTFRCDPISEHNRLYWYRQTLGQGPEFLTYFQNEAQLEKSRLLSDRFSAERPKGSFSTLEIQRTEQGDSAMYLCASILVGGDTEAFFGQGTRLTVV.

The V gene is TRBV5-1, the J gene TRBJ2-1; unclear D gene. In germline, CDR1 is SGHRS, CDR2 YFSETQ. The CDR3 is 12 residues long. The germline V and J ends were trimmed by 0 bases and 6 bases, with 4 bases remaining between them. The DNA of the CDR3 is TGCGCCAGCAGCTTGGGGGCCAATGAGCAGTTCTTC. Its translation: CASSLGANEQFF.

J is TRBJ2-5 and V is TRBV6-6, with D maybe TRBD1 (5 bases). The CDR3 runs 12 residues. The germline V gene has CDR1 MNHNY and CDR2 SVGAGI (reference sequence). Trimming shortened V by 7 bases and J by 5 bases, and 11 bases separated the two germline ends. The CDR3 spells CASNPGWETQYF. The CDR3 nucleotides are TGTGCCAGCAACCCAGGGTGGGAGACCCAGTACTTC.

This chain joins TRBV5-1 and TRBJ2-1; TRBD1 aligns across 7 bases. J lost 3 bases, V lost 1 base, and 4 bases had no gene match. CDR1 is SGHRS and CDR2 is YFSETQ in the germline V gene. This CDR3 comprises 15 residues. CDR3 residues: CASSLTGDYYNEQFF. As DNA, the CDR3 is TGCGCCAGCAGCTTGACAGGGGATTACTACAATGAGCAGTTCTTC.

The gene calls are TRBV30 and TRBJ2-7; D gene unclear. There are 12 residues in the CDR3. Germline loops: CDR1 GTSNPN, CDR2 SVGIG (reference sequence). Trimming removed 0 bases from V and 3 bases from J, with 6 bases in between. The CDR3 bases are TGTGCCTGGAGTGTATCGGGCTACGAGCAGTACTTC. Its protein product is CAWSVSGYEQYF. Based on the CDR3 plus reference TRBV30 and TRBJ2-7, the full variable domain is SQTIHQWPATLVQPVGSPLSLECTVEGTSNPNLYWYRQAAGRGLQLLFYSVGIGQISSEVPQNLSASRPQDRQFILSSKKLLLSDSGFYLCAWSVSGYEQYFGPGTRLTVT.

J is TRBJ2-1 and V is TRBV25-1, with 15 bases lining up with TRBD2. The CDR3 spans 16 residues. CDR1 and CDR2 from the germline V gene are MGHDK and SYGVNS. Trimming at V came to 4 bases and at J to 7 bases, leaving 5 bases not matched to a gene. CDR3 nucleotides: TGTGCCAGCAGTGGGACTAGCGGGAGGGCCTGGAATGAGCAGTTCTTC. Its translation: CASSGTSGRAWNEQFF. The complete variable domain, with remaining parts taken from reference TRBV25-1 and TRBJ2-1, reads EADIYQTPRYLVIGTGKKITLECSQTMGHDKMYWYQQDPGMELHLIHYSYGVNSTEKGDLSSESTVSRIRTEHFPLTLESARPSHTSQYLCASSGTSGRAWNEQFFGPGTRLTVL.

V gene TRBV5-1 combines with J gene TRBJ2-1; possibly TRBD2 for D (5 bases). The CDR3 spans 13 residues. Trimming removed 5 bases at V and 6 bases at J, with 12 bases between. The germline V gene encodes CDR1 SGHRS and CDR2 YFSETQ. The CDR3 is CASRRASANEQFF. The CDR3 DNA reads TGCGCCAGCAGGAGGGCCAGCGCCAATGAGCAGTTCTTC.

This clone has more than one count but fewer than ten. CDR3 in DNA: TGTGCCAGTAGACTAAGACAGGGGCTCACCGGGGAGCTGTTTTTT. Amino acid sequence: CASRLRQGLTGELFF. The rearrangement uses TRBV19 and TRBJ2-2; 8 bases are shared with TRBD1. This CDR3 region has 15 residues. Losses at the gene ends were 6 bases for V and 4 bases for J; bases not matched to a gene: 7. Germline V gene data show CDR1 as LNHDA and CDR2 as SQIVND (reference sequence).

J is TRBJ2-3 and V is TRBV11-2; tentative D call: TRBD1 (6 bases). CDR1 is SGHAT and CDR2 is FQNNGV in the germline V gene. The CDR3 is made up of 15 amino acids. V lost 1 base and J lost 6, with 14 bases in between. DNA of the CDR3: TGTGCCAGCAGCTTAGTAGCCAGGGGCCTGGATACGCAGTATTTT. This codes for CASSLVARGLDTQYF. Based on the CDR3 plus reference TRBV11-2 and TRBJ2-3, the full variable domain is EAGVAQSPRYKIIEKRQSVAFWCNPISGHATLYWYQQILGQGPKLLIQFQNNGVVDDSQLPKDRFSAERLKGVDSTLKIQPAKLEDSAVYLCASSLVARGLDTQYFGPGTRLTVL.

The chain couples TRBV5-1 to TRBJ1-4; TRBD1 is a possible D gene (6 bases). This CDR3 is built from 14 residues. Germline CDR1 reads SGHRS; CDR2 reads YFSETQ. The ends were cut back, 3 bases at V and 8 bases at J, with 14 bases in the middle. The CDR3 sequence: CASSYEGGTEKLFF. DNA for the CDR3: TGCGCCAGCAGCTACGAAGGGGGGACGGAAAAACTGTTTTTT.

The chain is built from TRBV4-3 and TRBJ1-1; D is uncertain. With 0 bases removed from V and 4 bases from J, the gap between germline ends came to 9 bases. The CDR3 is made up of 14 amino acids. The germline CDR1 and CDR2 sequences are LGHNA and YSLEER. In DNA, the CDR3 is TGCGCCAGCAGCCAAGACGGTGGGCTCACTGAAGCTTTCTTT. Its translation: CASSQDGGLTEAFF.

V and J are TRBV6-4 and TRBJ2-1; 9 bases line up with TRBD2. Trimming took 5 bases from V and 8 from J; bases not matched to a gene: 10. Germline CDR1 and CDR2: MRHNA and SNTAGT. This CDR3 is built from 15 residues. CDR3 sequence reads: CASSYTAGGLHEQFF. DNA of the CDR3: TGTGCCAGCAGTTACACAGCGGGAGGATTACATGAGCAGTTCTTC.

This sequence joins TRBV11-3 and TRBJ2-5; D is ambiguous. Looked up from germline, CDR1 is SGHNT and CDR2 is YENEEA. This CDR3 comprises 14 residues. Deletions cut 1 base from V and 5 bases from J, with 11 bases between. CDR3 coding DNA: TGTGCCAGCAGCTTAGCCAGAGAAATCGAGACCCAGTACTTC. It yields the protein CASSLAREIETQYF.

V gene TRBV5-1 combines with J gene TRBJ1-4, with 10 bases lining up with TRBD1. CDR3 length: 14 residues. J gave up 6 bases and V 2 bases, and 1 base lay outside the gene matches. Germline CDR1 reads SGHRS; CDR2 reads YFSETQ. The CDR3 region has the DNA TGCGCCAGCAGCTTCGGGACAGGGGATGAAAAACTGTTTTTT. It encodes CASSFGTGDEKLFF.

V gene TRBV2 combines with J gene TRBJ2-7; perhaps TRBD2 as D (6 bases). Trimming stripped 6 bases from V and 7 bases from J, with 13 bases between. Germline V CDR1 and CDR2: SNHLY, FYNNEI. The CDR3 is made up of 12 amino acids. CDR3 sequence reads: CASRRDPREQYF. CDR3 bases: TGTGCCAGCAGGCGGGACCCAAGGGAGCAGTACTTC.

This chain links TRBV5-1 with TRBJ2-3, with D perhaps matching TRBD2 (5 bases). From germline, CDR1 is SGHRS and CDR2 YFSETQ. V was cut by 4 bases and J by 4 bases, with 10 bases left in between. The CDR3 spans 13 residues. CDR3 region: CASSKRGADTQYF. CDR3 DNA: TGCGCCAGCAGCAAACGGGGAGCAGATACGCAGTATTTT.